These 20 T cell receptor beta chains came from one sample sequenced in a study of lymphopenia after photon versus proton radiotherapy. Here immunoSEQ multiplex PCR was the method, and the copy in TCRdb shows in-frame clones only, minus some. The data contain approximately 91,000 clones, around 83% of them seen just once; the ten biggest clones take up 1.3% to 1.5%. This specimen was peripheral blood, taken from a patient treated with proton-based radiotherapy. Source of these receptors: a man aged 60-69 years with pancreatic cancer.

V is TRBV27 and J is TRBJ2-3; 8 nucleotides match TRBD1. With 5 bases clipped from V and 11 bases from J, the junction kept 21 bases outside the gene matches. The CDR3 contains 17 residues. CDR1 and CDR2 from the germline V gene are MNHEY and SMNVEV (reference sequence). The CDR3 spells CASSPGGAERGHGGQYF. Written as DNA, the CDR3 is TGTGCCAGCAGTCCAGGGGGCGCGGAAAGGGGACATGGTGGGCAGTATTTT.

This clone was recorded only once. V and J are TRBV6-6 and TRBJ1-1; D is unclear. CDR1 and CDR2 (germline): MNHNY, SVGAGI (reference sequence). The V end was cut by 2 bases, the J end by 1 base, with 5 bases between. The CDR3 length is 13 residues. The CDR3 DNA sequence: TGTGCCAGCAGTTACAACCCGAACACTGAAGCTTTCTTT. Protein product: CASSYNPNTEAFF.

Concerning this clone itself: Mismatch with germline at one junction end may stem from a read error. The chain couples TRBV7-7 to TRBJ2-2; TRBD2 agrees at 8 bases. The CDR3 is 14 residues long. CDR1 and CDR2 (germline): SSHAT, FNYEAQ (reference sequence). CDR3 sequence reads: CASSKLAEGGELFF. CDR3 nucleotide sequence: TGTGCTAGCAGCAAACTAGCGGAGGGCGGGGAGCTGTTTTTT.

The chain joins TRBV2 to TRBJ1-5, with 7 bases aligning to TRBD1. V shed 4 bases and J 7 bases; nucleotides not matched to a gene: 7. There are 14 residues in the CDR3. Germline CDR1 reads SNHLY; CDR2 reads FYNNEI. CDR3 protein: CASSAGQWEQPQHF. The CDR3 nucleotides are TGTGCCAGCAGTGCGGGACAGTGGGAACAGCCCCAGCATTTT.

This clone was observed once. CDR3 amino acids: CASSLGYRRGYGYTF. CDR3 in DNA: TGTGCCAGCAGCTTGGGGTACAGGCGGGGATATGGCTACACCTTC. J is TRBJ1-2 and V is TRBV11-2; D possibly corresponds to TRBD1 (5 bases). The CDR3 sequence is 15 residues long. V lost 3 bases, J lost 5 bases, and 16 bases lay in between. Germline V gene data show CDR1 as SGHAT and CDR2 as FQNNGV.

This chain connects TRBV28 to TRBJ1-3; no definite D call. Trimming left V 10 bases short and J 0 bases short, with 7 bases between. CDR3 length: 12 residues. CDR1 and CDR2 (germline): MDHEN, SYDVKM. The CDR3 DNA follows: TGTGCCATTGAGAGCTCTGGAAACACCATATATTTT. Its protein is CAIESSGNTIYF.

The rearrangement joins TRBV19 to TRBJ1-4; no firm D call. The germline V gene has CDR1 LNHDA and CDR2 SQIVND (reference sequence). This CDR3 has 13 amino acids. The V end lost 3 bases, the J end lost 6 bases, and 8 bases lay between the germline ends. The chain's CDR3 is CASSIGVDEKLFF. The DNA of the CDR3 is TGTGCCAGTAGTATCGGCGTCGATGAAAAACTGTTTTTT.

This clone was observed a single time. J is TRBJ2-1 and V is TRBV6-5, with D uncertain. The CDR3 has 13 amino acids. Germline V gene sequence: CDR1 MNHEY, CDR2 SVGAGI. V was pared by 6 bases and J by 8 bases, with 14 bases between. Written as DNA, the CDR3 is TGTGCCAGCAGACCCCAGAACGGCGATGAGCAGTTCTTC. It specifies CASRPQNGDEQFF.

V and J are TRBV11-2 and TRBJ2-2; 10 bases align to TRBD1. Per the germline V gene, CDR1 is SGHAT and CDR2 is FQNNGV. The CDR3 spans 18 residues. V lost 3 bases to trimming and J lost 0 bases; unmatched junction nucleotides: 7. The CDR3 region is CASSFTDRGLANTGELFF. The CDR3 DNA reads as TGTGCCAGCAGCTTTACCGACAGGGGGCTCGCGAACACCGGGGAGCTGTTTTTT.

The chain links TRBV4-3 to TRBJ2-1, with 7 bases that match TRBD2. Germline V gives CDR1 LGHNA, CDR2 YSLEER. After removal of 8 bases from V and 5 bases from J, the junction contained 9 bases not matched to a gene. The CDR3 has 14 amino acids. The CDR3 DNA reads TGCGCCAGCTCTCGAAGACTAGCTGACAATGAGCAGTTCTTC. Translating gives CASSRRLADNEQFF.

J is TRBJ1-1 and V is TRBV6-4; 8 nucleotides line up with TRBD1. V shed 4 bases, J shed 1 base, and the junction held 5 bases outside the gene matches. Looked up from germline, CDR1 is MRHNA and CDR2 is SNTAGT. The CDR3 has 15 residues. CDR3 nucleotides: TGTGCCAGCAGTGCTTTTGGACAGGGGAACACTGAAGCTTTCTTT. Its translation: CASSAFGQGNTEAFF.

The rearrangement joins TRBV28 to TRBJ1-3; tentative D call: TRBD1 (5 bases). The CDR3 runs 15 residues. Trimming left V 2 bases short and J 4 bases short, with 12 bases between. The V gene's germline CDR1 is MDHEN and CDR2 SYDVKM. CDR3 nucleotide sequence: TGTGCCAGCAGTTTACGGGGGGTGAGAGGAAACACCATATATTTT. Its protein product is CASSLRGVRGNTIYF. Based on the CDR3 plus reference TRBV28 and TRBJ1-3, the full variable domain is DVKVTQSSRYLVKRTGEKVFLECVQDMDHENMFWYRQDPGLGLRLIYFSYDVKMKEKGDIPEGYSVSREKKERFSLILESASTNQTSMYLCASSLRGVRGNTIYFGEGSWLTVV.

J is TRBJ1-2 and V is TRBV4-1; 9 bases match TRBD1. Trimming cost V 4 bases and J 7 bases; bases outside gene matches: 10. CDR1 and CDR2 from the germline V gene are MGHRA and YSYEKL. The length of the CDR3 is 15 residues. DNA of the CDR3: TGCGCCAGCAGCCCATGGGACAGGGCATCTGTTGGCTACACCTTC. Protein product: CASSPWDRASVGYTF.

The chain recombines TRBV28 with TRBJ2-7, with 12 bases lining up with TRBD1. The CDR3 length is 16 residues. J was trimmed by 4 bases and V by 6 bases; bases with no gene match: 10. Germline CDR1 is MDHEN and CDR2 is SYDVKM. For the CDR3, the DNA is TGTGCCAGCAGACCCCCCGGGACAGGGGGCATATACGAGCAGTACTTC. Amino acid sequence: CASRPPGTGGIYEQYF.

The chain uses TRBV5-1 and TRBJ2-3; D is perhaps TRBD2 (6 bases). Trimming cost V 9 bases and J 1 base, with 12 bases left between them. This CDR3 comprises 13 residues. The V gene's germline CDR1 is SGHRS and CDR2 YFSETQ. The CDR3 sequence: CATRRARTDTQYF. CDR3 coding DNA: TGCGCCACACGGAGGGCCCGCACAGATACGCAGTATTTT.

This clone has more than one count but fewer than ten. The rearrangement joins TRBV18 to TRBJ2-6; no reliable D call. The CDR3 is 15 residues long. Trimming took 2 bases from V and 0 from J, leaving 5 bases between them. Germline loops: CDR1 KGHSH, CDR2 LQKENI. This CDR3 is CASSPELSGANVLTF. CDR3 nucleotide sequence: TGTGCCAGCTCACCAGAGCTCTCTGGGGCCAACGTCCTGACTTTC.

The chain carries TRBV4-3 and TRBJ2-6; D gene ambiguous. Germline assignment: CDR1 LGHNA and CDR2 YSLEER. CDR3 size: 16 residues. V was shortened by 1 base and J by 2 bases, with 9 bases between the two germline ends. CDR3 sequence (DNA): TGCGCCAGCAGCCAAGTTGGAACAGCTGGGGCCAACGTCCTGACTTTC. Translated: CASSQVGTAGANVLTF.

The chain links TRBV10-3 to TRBJ1-5; TRBD1 matches 7 bases. The V gene's germline CDR1 is ENHRY and CDR2 SYGVKD. J gave up 7 bases and V 4 bases, and 7 bases lay outside the gene matches. This CDR3 is built from 14 residues. The CDR3 DNA sequence: TGTGCCATCAGTGGGGGGGGACAGTTGCAGCCCCAGCATTTT. This sequence encodes CAISGGGQLQPQHF.

The chain has TRBV5-1 and TRBJ2-7; D is unclear. Germline assignment: CDR1 SGHRS and CDR2 YFSETQ. Trimming stripped 0 bases from V and 2 bases from J, with 6 bases between. The CDR3 has 13 amino acids. In DNA form, the CDR3 reads TGCGCCAGCAGCTTGGGGGGAACCTACGAGCAGTACTTC. Translating it yields CASSLGGTYEQYF.

V usage is TRBV19 and J usage is TRBJ1-1, with 9 bases fitting TRBD1. Trimming took 7 bases from V and 4 from J; bases not matched to a gene: 19. This CDR3 has 18 residues. Germline loops: CDR1 LNHDA, CDR2 SQIVND (reference sequence). The CDR3 DNA reads as TGTGCCAGTACCCCGGGACAGGGTTTTTTCGAATTAGCCACTGAAGCTTTCTTT. It specifies CASTPGQGFFELATEAFF. Drawing the rest from reference TRBV19 and TRBJ1-1, the complete variable domain is DGGITQSPKYLFRKEGQNVTLSCEQNLNHDAMYWYRQDPGQGLRLIYYSQIVNDFQKGDIAEGYSVSREKKESFPLTVTSAQKNPTAFYLCASTPGQGFFELATEAFFGQGTRLTVV.